This T cell receptor beta chain derives from a study of T cells after yellow fever vaccination. Study-wide results and caveats: Abundant clonotypes (contaminants from the bulk population) could be present in FACS-sorted repertoires. Peaking on day 5 versus 15, the secondary response was faster but weaker. Only a minor proportion of clonotypes was detected across both CD4 and CD8 compartments. Reappearance after the booster was observed for most primary-vaccination clones (96% CD4, about 90% CD8).

The table lists this clonotype with many counts. Its target is not known. There are 14 residues in the CDR3. Germline V gene sequence: CDR1 DFQATT, CDR2 SNEGSKA (reference sequence). V lost 0 bases, J lost 9 bases, and 5 bases stayed unmatched. TCRdb passed the 5' RACE reads through MiXCR, listing each CDR3 protein once. The sample has a few hundred thousand distinct CDR3 sequences, over 4.5% seen once. This specimen was CD4+ T cells sorted from PBMCs, taken on the day of the yellow fever booster vaccination. The clonotype was recovered from a man younger than 30 who received the YFV17D yellow fever vaccine. The V gene is TRBV20-1, the J gene TRBJ2-1; 10 bases map to TRBD2. The CDR3 region is CSARDRSSGGEQFF. Here the CDR3 DNA reads TGCAGTGCTAGAGATCGGTCTAGCGGGGGTGAGCAGTTCTTC.